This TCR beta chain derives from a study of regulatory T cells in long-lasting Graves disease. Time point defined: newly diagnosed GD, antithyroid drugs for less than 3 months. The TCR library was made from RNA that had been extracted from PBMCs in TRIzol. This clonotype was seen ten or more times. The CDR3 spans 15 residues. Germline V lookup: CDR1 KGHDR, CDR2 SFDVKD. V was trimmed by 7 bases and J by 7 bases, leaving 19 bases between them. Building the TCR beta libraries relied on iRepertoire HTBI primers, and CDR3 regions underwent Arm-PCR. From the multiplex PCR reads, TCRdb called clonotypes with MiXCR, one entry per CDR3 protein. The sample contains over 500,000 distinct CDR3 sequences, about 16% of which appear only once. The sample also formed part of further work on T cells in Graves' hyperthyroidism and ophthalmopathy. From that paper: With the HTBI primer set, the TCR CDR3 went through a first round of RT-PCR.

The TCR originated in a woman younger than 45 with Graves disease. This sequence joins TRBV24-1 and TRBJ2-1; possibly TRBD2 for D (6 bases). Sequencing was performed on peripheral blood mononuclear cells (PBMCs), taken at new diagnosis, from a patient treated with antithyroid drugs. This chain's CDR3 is CATSGSSGIGNEQFF. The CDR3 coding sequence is TGTGCCACCAGCGGGAGTTCGGGAATCGGAAATGAGCAGTTCTTC.